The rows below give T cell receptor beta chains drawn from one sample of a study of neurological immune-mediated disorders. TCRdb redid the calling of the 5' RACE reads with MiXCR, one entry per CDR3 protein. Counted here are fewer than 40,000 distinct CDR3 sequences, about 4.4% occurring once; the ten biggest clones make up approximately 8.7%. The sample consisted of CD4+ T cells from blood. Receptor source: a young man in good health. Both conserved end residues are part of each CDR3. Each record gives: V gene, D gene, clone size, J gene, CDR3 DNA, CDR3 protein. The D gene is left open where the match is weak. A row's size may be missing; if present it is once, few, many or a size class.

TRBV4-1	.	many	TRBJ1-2	TGCGCCAGCAGCCCAGACATTAACTATGGCTACACCTTC	CASSPDINYGYTF
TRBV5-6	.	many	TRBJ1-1	TGTGCCAGCAGCTCGAGTGGGGTCATGAACACTGAAGCTTTCTTT	CASSSSGVMNTEAFF
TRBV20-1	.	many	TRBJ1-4	TGCAGTGCTAGAGATCTCGGGGGGGCTAATTATGAAAAACTGTTTTTT	CSARDLGGANYEKLFF
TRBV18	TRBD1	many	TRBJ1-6	TGTGCCAGCTCACCTAACCGGGACAGATATTCACCCCTCCACTTT	CASSPNRDRYSPLHF
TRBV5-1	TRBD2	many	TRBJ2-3	TGCGCCAGCAGCTTGTTTCTAGCGGGGGACCTCACAGATACGCAGTATTTT	CASSLFLAGDLTDTQYF
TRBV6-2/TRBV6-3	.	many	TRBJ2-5	TGTGCCAGCAGCTCACGGGCGAGCCAGTACTTC	CASSSRASQYF
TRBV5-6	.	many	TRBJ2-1	TGTGCCAGCAGCCTCGTAGACAATGAGCAGTTCTTC	CASSLVDNEQFF
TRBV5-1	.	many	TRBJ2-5	TGCGCCAGCAGCTTGGAGGGGGGGCGAGAGACCCAGTACTTC	CASSLEGGRETQYF
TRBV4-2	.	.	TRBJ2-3	TGTGCCAGTAGCCCCAATGCCGGACAGTGGCAATATACGCAGTATTTT	CASSPNAGQWQYTQYF
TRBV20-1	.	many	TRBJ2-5	TGCAGTGCTAGGCGTCCAGGATTGGAGACCCAGTACTTC	CSARRPGLETQYF
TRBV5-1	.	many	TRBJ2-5	TGCGCCAGCAGCTTGGGTGGTTATGAAGAGACCCAGTACTTC	CASSLGGYEETQYF
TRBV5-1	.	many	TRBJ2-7	TGCGCCAGCAGCTTGGGGACAGAGCGTGGCGAGCAGTACTTC	CASSLGTERGEQYF
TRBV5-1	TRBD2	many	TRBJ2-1	TGCGCCAGCAGCTCGGGACTAGCGGGGGCGGGTGAGCAGTTCTTC	CASSSGLAGAGEQFF
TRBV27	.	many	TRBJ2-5	TGTGCCAGCAGTTCCCGGGGGCTCGGAGAGACCCAGTACTTC	CASSSRGLGETQYF
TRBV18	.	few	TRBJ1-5	TGTGCCAGCTCAGCGGGACGGTCCAATCAGCCCCAGCATTTT	CASSAGRSNQPQHF
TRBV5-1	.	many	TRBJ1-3	TGCGCCAGCAGCTATGATGGAATGACTAGTGGAAACACCATATATTTT	CASSYDGMTSGNTIYF
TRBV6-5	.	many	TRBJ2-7	TGTGCCAGCAGTCCGGTGGACAGTTTAATCTCCTACGAGCAGTACTTC	CASSPVDSLISYEQYF
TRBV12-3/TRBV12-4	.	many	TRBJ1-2	TGTGCCAGCAGACCCTGGGGGGGCTATGGCTACACCTTC	CASRPWGGYGYTF
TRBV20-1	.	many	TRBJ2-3	TGCAGTGCCGGAATGGTCGGGGACGGAACAGATACGCAGTATTTT	CSAGMVGDGTDTQYF
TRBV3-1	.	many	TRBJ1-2	TGTGCCAGTGGCCGGGCCCGGGATGGCTACACCTTC	CASGRARDGYTF